The sequence of this TCR beta chain was determined in a study of blood T cells in healthy people across ages. A sample-barcoded 5' primer and a J-beta primer mix were used in a second PCR of roughly 7 to 11 cycles. A single record per CDR3 protein comes from TCRdb applying MiXCR to the 5' RACE reads. This table has some 850,000 distinct CDR3 sequences, 20% to 30% appearing once. The CDR3 spans 17 residues. The V end lost 0 bases, the J end lost 0 bases, and 13 bases lay between the germline ends. Germline-derived CDR1 and CDR2 are SGHKS and YYEKEE (reference sequence). These sequences were also reported in another study, on T cells of mothers and their children.

The clonotype originates from a boy aged 5-17 years in good health. The sample consisted of blood. The chain employs TRBV5-5 and TRBJ1-5; D gene uncertain. CDR3: CASSLGGLAYSNQPQHF. The CDR3 coding sequence is TGTGCCAGCAGCTTGGGTGGGTTGGCTTATAGCAATCAGCCCCAGCATTTT.